This paragraph covers one T cell receptor (beta chain) sequence. V gave up 6 bases and J gave up 4 bases; unmatched junction bases: 15. The CDR3 has 17 amino acids. CDR1 and CDR2 from the germline V gene are MDHEN and SYDVKM. This sample was taken from a study of blood T cell repertoires in COVID-19. The data were produced by immunoSEQ multiplex PCR, yet TCRdb's version contains in-frame clones alone and is incomplete. The sample comprises roughly 220,000 clones, around 84% of which are singletons, and about 20% rests with the top ten. Sample: peripheral blood. V gene TRBV28 combines with J gene TRBJ2-1, with TRBD1 identical over 7 bases. The receptor's source is a man aged 25-45 years with active or convalescent COVID-19. This CDR3 is CASSVGSWTGLYNEQFF. CDR3 DNA sequence: TGTGCCAGCAGCGTAGGCAGCTGGACAGGCCTTTACAATGAGCAGTTCTTC.